These 5 T cell receptor beta chains came from one sample sequenced in a study of beta chain features in type 1 diabetes. All of the isolated RNA was reverse transcribed, so expressed TCRB transcripts were sequenced. Data came from immunoSEQ multiplex PCR; TCRdb stores just in-frame clones and leaves some out. The sample gives around 430,000 clones, 30% of which show up once; 0.05% to 0.065% is in the top ten. The sample taken for sequencing was naive CD4+ T cells from blood. The receptors derive from a man between 18 and 35 years old in good health.

The table lists this clone with a few counts. The rearrangement joins TRBV29-1 to TRBJ2-1; possible D gene TRBD1, 6 bases. This CDR3 is built from 15 residues. With 6 bases removed from V and 1 base from J, the gap between germline ends came to 16 bases. Germline lookup yields CDR1 SQVTM and CDR2 ANQGSEA. Written as DNA, the CDR3 is TGCAGCGTCCTCGGGACAATGGGATCCTACAATGAGCAGTTCTTC. The encoded protein is CSVLGTMGSYNEQFF.

The chain uses TRBV7-2 and TRBJ2-7; 10 nucleotides agree with TRBD1. The CDR3 sequence is 15 residues long. Germline loops: CDR1 SGHTA, CDR2 FQGNSA. Losses at the gene ends were 2 bases for V and 1 base for J; bases not matched to a gene: 2. The CDR3 coding sequence is TGTGCCAGCAGCTTACGGACAGGGGGGTCCTACGAGCAGTACTTC. Translating it yields CASSLRTGGSYEQYF.

CDR3 residues: CASSRTAFGTQYF. DNA for the CDR3: TGTGCCAGCAGCCGGACCGCCTTCGGTACGCAGTATTTT. The V and J genes are TRBV11-2 and TRBJ2-3; no firm D call. Trimming shortened V by 5 bases and J by 8 bases, and 14 bases separated the two germline ends. Germline V gene data show CDR1 as SGHAT and CDR2 as FQNNGV. The CDR3 consists of 13 residues. The full variable domain, with the rest looked up from reference TRBV11-2 and TRBJ2-3, is EAGVAQSPRYKIIEKRQSVAFWCNPISGHATLYWYQQILGQGPKLLIQFQNNGVVDDSQLPKDRFSAERLKGVDSTLKIQPAKLEDSAVYLCASSRTAFGTQYFGPGTRLTVL.

In its sample, this clone was seen a few times. The DNA for the CDR3 is TGCGCCAGCAGCCAAGATATCGAGGGTCCAGCTTTCTTT. It specifies CASSQDIEGPAFF. This chain joins TRBV4-3 and TRBJ1-1; no firm D call. The CDR3 sequence is 13 residues long. V was pared by 0 bases and J by 10 bases, with 12 bases between. Germline-derived CDR1 and CDR2 are LGHNA and YSLEER.

J is TRBJ2-2 and V is TRBV4-1; D unclear. The V end lost 5 bases, the J end lost 0 bases, and 19 bases lay between the germline ends. This CDR3 is 18 amino acids long. The germline gives CDR1 MGHRA, CDR2 YSYEKL. CDR3 protein: CASSSNPGREPNTGELFF. CDR3 DNA sequence: TGCGCCAGCAGCTCTAACCCGGGCCGAGAGCCGAACACCGGGGAGCTGTTTTTT.